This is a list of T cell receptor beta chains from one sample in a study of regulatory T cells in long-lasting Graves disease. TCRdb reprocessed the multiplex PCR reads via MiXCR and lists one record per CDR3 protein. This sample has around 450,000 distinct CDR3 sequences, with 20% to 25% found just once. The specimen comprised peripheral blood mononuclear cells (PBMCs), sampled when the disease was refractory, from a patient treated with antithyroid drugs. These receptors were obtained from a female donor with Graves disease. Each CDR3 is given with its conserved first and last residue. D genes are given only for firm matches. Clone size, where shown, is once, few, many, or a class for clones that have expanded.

DNA: TGCAGTGCTAGAGATCCAGGGGACGGAGCTTTCTTT
CDR3: CSARDPGDGAFF
size: many
length: 12
D: -
J: TRBJ1-1
V: TRBV20-1

DNA: TGCAGCGCTGACGGAAACACTGAAGCTTTCTTT
CDR3: CSADGNTEAFF
size: -
length: 11
D: -
J: TRBJ1-1
V: TRBV20-1

DNA: TGTGCCAGCAGAAAAGGGGGAATGAACACTGAAGCTTTCTTT
CDR3: CASRKGGMNTEAFF
size: few
length: 14
D: -
J: TRBJ1-1
V: TRBV27

DNA: TGTGCCAGCTCCGACAGGGGGTTTGGTAATGAAAAACTGTTTTTT
CDR3: CASSDRGFGNEKLFF
size: many
length: 15
D: TRBD1
J: TRBJ1-4
V: TRBV9

DNA: TGTGCCAGCAGAAAAGGGCCCCTGGCCACTGAAGCTTTCTTT
CDR3: CASRKGPLATEAFF
size: many
length: 14
D: -
J: TRBJ1-1
V: TRBV12-3/TRBV12-4

DNA: TGTGCCAGCAGCCCCAGGGTTCTAGCTTTCTTT
CDR3: CASSPRVLAFF
size: many
length: 11
D: -
J: TRBJ1-1
V: TRBV7-2

DNA: TGCAGTGCTCCAACGCCAGGACTAGCGGGGGGGCTAGATACGCAGTATTTT
CDR3: CSAPTPGLAGGLDTQYF
size: -
length: 17
D: TRBD2
J: TRBJ2-3
V: TRBV20-1

DNA: TGTGCCAGCAGTGACATGGATGAAAAACTGTTTTTT
CDR3: CASSDMDEKLFF
size: many
length: 12
D: -
J: TRBJ1-4
V: TRBV2

DNA: TGTGCCACCAGTGGACACCACCAAGAGACCCAGTACTTC
CDR3: CATSGHHQETQYF
size: many
length: 13
D: -
J: TRBJ2-5
V: TRBV24-1

DNA: TGTGCCAGCAGTACTGGACAGGGGAGGTATGGCTACACCTTC
CDR3: CASSTGQGRYGYTF
size: many
length: 14
D: TRBD1
J: TRBJ1-2
V: TRBV28

DNA: TGTGCCAGGCCGCCTCTCGGGGGGCGGAACACCGGGGAGCTGTTTTTT
CDR3: CARPPLGGRNTGELFF
size: -
length: 16
D: -
J: TRBJ2-2
V: TRBV25-1

DNA: TGTGCCAGCAGTTTCACTACCAGCAATCAGCCCCAGCATTTT
CDR3: CASSFTTSNQPQHF
size: many
length: 14
D: -
J: TRBJ1-5
V: TRBV28

DNA: TGTGCCAGCAGCTTAGCGGTTGGCGAGCAGTACTTC
CDR3: CASSLAVGEQYF
size: few
length: 12
D: -
J: TRBJ2-7
V: TRBV7-9

DNA: TGCAGTGCTACCCGACAGGGGGATCCCTACGAGCAGTACTTC
CDR3: CSATRQGDPYEQYF
size: few
length: 14
D: TRBD1
J: TRBJ2-7
V: TRBV20-1

DNA: TGTGCCAGCAGTGAAGGTTGGACCTTCTATGGCTACACCTTC
CDR3: CASSEGWTFYGYTF
size: many
length: 14
D: -
J: TRBJ1-2
V: TRBV6-1

DNA: TGTGCCAGCAGTGGGGAGGTAAACAATCAGCCCCAGCATTTT
CDR3: CASSGEVNNQPQHF
size: many
length: 14
D: -
J: TRBJ1-5
V: TRBV6-1

DNA: TGTGCCAGTAGTACCTTACAGGGGGCGATGAAAAAACTGTTTTTT
CDR3: CASSTLQGAMKKLFF
size: few
length: 15
D: TRBD1
J: TRBJ1-4
V: TRBV19

DNA: TGTGCCAGCAGCCCCCTCGGTGGGTCGGACACTGAAGCTTTCTTT
CDR3: CASSPLGGSDTEAFF
size: -
length: 15
D: -
J: TRBJ1-1
V: TRBV2

DNA: TGTGCCAGCAGTGAACCGCTAGCGGGGGATCAGGGGACCCAGTACTTC
CDR3: CASSEPLAGDQGTQYF
size: many
length: 16
D: TRBD2
J: TRBJ2-5
V: TRBV2

DNA: TGTGCCAGCAGGGGAACACGTTATGGCTACACCTTC
CDR3: CASRGTRYGYTF
size: many
length: 12
D: -
J: TRBJ1-2
V: TRBV27

DNA: TGTGCCAGCAGCTCGGGACGGGGGGCCCAAGAGACCCAGTACTTC
CDR3: CASSSGRGAQETQYF
size: few
length: 15
D: -
J: TRBJ2-5
V: TRBV5-6

DNA: TGTGCCAGCCTCGATTGGGTTGAAAGCACTGAAGCTTTCTTT
CDR3: CASLDWVESTEAFF
size: many
length: 14
D: -
J: TRBJ1-1
V: TRBV28

DNA: TGTGCCAGCAGCTTATTTACAGGGGGCTTTACCTCCTACAATGAGCAGTTCTTC
CDR3: CASSLFTGGFTSYNEQFF
size: -
length: 18
D: TRBD1
J: TRBJ2-1
V: TRBV11-3

DNA: TGTGCCAGCAGTCTCACAGGGGCTTATTCACCCCTCCACTTT
CDR3: CASSLTGAYSPLHF
size: many
length: 14
D: TRBD1
J: TRBJ1-6
V: TRBV12-3/TRBV12-4

DNA: TGCAGTGCTAGGCCGGGACTAGCGGGAGGTTTGCACGAGCAGTACTTC
CDR3: CSARPGLAGGLHEQYF
size: few
length: 16
D: TRBD2
J: TRBJ2-7
V: TRBV20-1

DNA: TGTGCCAGCAGCCTGCTGGACTGGGACGAGCAGTACTTC
CDR3: CASSLLDWDEQYF
size: once
length: 13
D: -
J: TRBJ2-7
V: TRBV14

DNA: TGTGCCAGTAGTTGGGACAGGGGCGAATCACCCCTCCACTTT
CDR3: CASSWDRGESPLHF
size: few
length: 14
D: TRBD1
J: TRBJ1-6
V: TRBV19

DNA: TGCAGCGTTGAAATGGACAGGGGTGGATATGGCTACACCTTC
CDR3: CSVEMDRGGYGYTF
size: few
length: 14
D: TRBD1
J: TRBJ1-2
V: TRBV29-1

DNA: TGTGCCAGCAGTGAAGCGTCAGCTCTAAGGACCCTAAACACTGAAGCTTTCTTT
CDR3: CASSEASALRTLNTEAFF
size: -
length: 18
D: -
J: TRBJ1-1
V: TRBV6-1

DNA: TGTGCCAGCAGCTTAGAGGGACAGGGTGACGAAAAACTGTTTTTT
CDR3: CASSLEGQGDEKLFF
size: few
length: 15
D: TRBD1
J: TRBJ1-4
V: TRBV7-9

DNA: TGTGCCAGCAGCTTAGCCCTCACTGGTTGGTTCGCCTACGAGCAGTACTTC
CDR3: CASSLALTGWFAYEQYF
size: -
length: 17
D: -
J: TRBJ2-7
V: TRBV11-2

DNA: TGTGCCAGTAGTAGTGACAGGGGCTTTCCCAATCAGCCCCAGCATTTT
CDR3: CASSSDRGFPNQPQHF
size: few
length: 16
D: TRBD1
J: TRBJ1-5
V: TRBV19

DNA: TGTGCCAGCTCACCGGGACTGGGGAATGAAAAACTGTTTTTT
CDR3: CASSPGLGNEKLFF
size: once
length: 14
D: -
J: TRBJ1-4
V: TRBV18

DNA: TGTGCCAGCAGTGAACGAGGCGGAGGTGGCTACACCTTC
CDR3: CASSERGGGGYTF
size: many
length: 13
D: -
J: TRBJ1-2
V: TRBV2